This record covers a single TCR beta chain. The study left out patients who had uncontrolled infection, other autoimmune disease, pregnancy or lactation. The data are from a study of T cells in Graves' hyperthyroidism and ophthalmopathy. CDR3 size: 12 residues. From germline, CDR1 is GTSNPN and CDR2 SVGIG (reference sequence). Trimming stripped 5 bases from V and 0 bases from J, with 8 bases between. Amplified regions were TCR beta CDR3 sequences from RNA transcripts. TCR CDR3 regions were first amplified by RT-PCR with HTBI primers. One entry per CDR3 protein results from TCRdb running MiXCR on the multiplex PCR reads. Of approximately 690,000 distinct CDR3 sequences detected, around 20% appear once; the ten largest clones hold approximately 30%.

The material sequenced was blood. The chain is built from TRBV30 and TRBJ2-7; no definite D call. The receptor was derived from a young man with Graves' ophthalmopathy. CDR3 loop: CAWDVSSYEQYF. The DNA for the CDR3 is TGTGCCTGGGACGTAAGCTCCTACGAGCAGTACTTC.